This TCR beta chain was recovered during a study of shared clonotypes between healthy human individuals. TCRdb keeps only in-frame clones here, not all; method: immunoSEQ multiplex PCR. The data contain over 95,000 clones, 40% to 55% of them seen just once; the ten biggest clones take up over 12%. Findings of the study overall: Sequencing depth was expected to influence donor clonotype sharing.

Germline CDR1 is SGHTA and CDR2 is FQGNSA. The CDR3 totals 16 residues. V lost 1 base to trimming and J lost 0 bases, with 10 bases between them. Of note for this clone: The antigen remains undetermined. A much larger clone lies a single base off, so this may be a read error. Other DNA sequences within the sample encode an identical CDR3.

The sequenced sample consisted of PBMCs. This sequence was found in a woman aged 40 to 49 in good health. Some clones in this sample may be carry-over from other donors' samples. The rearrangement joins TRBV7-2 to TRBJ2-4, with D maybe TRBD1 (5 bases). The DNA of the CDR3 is TGTGCCAGCAGCTTAGGGTCAGGGTTAGCCAAAAACATTCAGTACTTC. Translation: CASSLGSGLAKNIQYF.